This T cell receptor beta chain stems from a study of blood T cell repertoires in COVID-19. Authors' analysis steps: Reference gene primer amplification yielded estimated nucleated cell counts. Sequencing used immunoSEQ multiplex PCR; TCRdb keeps in-frame clones, though not all of them. V and J calls and clone size are as listed in that table; D and trimming were resolved from the DNA. This table holds about 200,000 clones, over 75% found once. This clone was detected a few times. This TCR derives from a man between 35 and 55 years old with active or convalescent COVID-19. Sample: peripheral blood.

The CDR3 nucleotides read TGCGCCAGCAGTGAGCCGGGACATTTCACAGATACGCAGTATTTT. Encoded protein: CASSEPGHFTDTQYF. The chain is built from TRBV10-2 and TRBJ2-3, with a possible D match to TRBD1 (6 bases). V was pared by 2 bases and J by 2 bases, with 11 bases between. This CDR3 contains 15 residues. CDR1 WSHSY and CDR2 SAAADI come from the germline V gene.